This TCR beta chain was identified in a study of OX40 agonist ivuxolimab in advanced cancers. Study background: Patients got intravenous ivuxolimab at 0.01 to 10 mg/kg every 2 weeks. Mean age approximately 59 years, range roughly 20 to 85; 82.7% male. In three patients, partial responses were observed, one with hepatocellular carcinoma and two with cutaneous melanoma.

Data came from immunoSEQ multiplex PCR; TCRdb stores just in-frame clones and leaves some out. Of 52,000 or so clones listed, 82% were seen once; the top ten hold around 3.8%. This clone was picked up one time. Blood sampling took place at baseline, cycle 4 day 1, and cycle 7 day 1. Trimming stripped 8 bases from V and 2 bases from J, with 17 bases between. CDR3 size: 15 residues. Germline lookup yields CDR1 MNHNY and CDR2 SVGAGI (reference sequence). This clonotype was sampled from an adult with an advanced solid tumor such as melanoma, head and neck, liver or kidney cancer. The V gene is TRBV6-6, the J gene TRBJ2-3, with D uncertain. Sequencing used CD4+ or CD8+ T cells sorted from blood, obtained in a trial of the OX40 agonist ivuxolimab. Written as DNA, the CDR3 is TGTGCCAGCCGTCCGGTACGGCAACTCACAGATACGCAGTATTTT. This gives the protein CASRPVRQLTDTQYF.